This passage covers 21 T cell receptor beta chains from one sample sequenced in a study of cytomegalovirus exposure and HLA in healthy donors. Researchers ran the PCR with 60 Vbeta and 13 Jbeta primers. Some clones are missing from TCRdb's copy, which holds only in-frame ones; the method was immunoSEQ multiplex PCR. Among some 180,000 clones, around 73% were seen once, and the ten largest hold under 7%. The sequenced sample consisted of PBMCs. Source of these receptors: a woman aged 18-29 years in good health and CMV-seropositive.

The chain links TRBV20-1 to TRBJ1-2, with D maybe TRBD1 (5 bases). In germline, CDR1 is DFQATT, CDR2 SNEGSKA (reference sequence). V was shortened by 6 bases and J by 6 bases, with 11 bases between the two germline ends. The CDR3 length is 11 residues. CDR3 amino acids: CSAVRGNGYTF. As DNA, the CDR3 is TGCAGTGCCGTCCGGGGGAATGGCTACACCTTC.

This chain uses TRBV29-1 with TRBJ2-3, with 9 bases that match TRBD2. Trimming took 4 bases from V and 0 from J; bases not matched to a gene: 2. The CDR3 consists of 14 residues. Germline loops: CDR1 SQVTM, CDR2 ANQGSEA. CDR3 nucleotide sequence: TGCAGCGTTGTGACTAGCGGTAGCACAGATACGCAGTATTTT. This sequence encodes CSVVTSGSTDTQYF.

The chain is built from TRBV6-6 and TRBJ2-1; TRBD2 might be the D (5 bases). The CDR3 is 12 residues long. Germline CDR1 is MNHNY and CDR2 is SVGAGI (reference sequence). V lost 6 bases to trimming and J lost 9 bases, with 12 bases between them. CDR3 bases: TGTGCCAGCAGAACCGGAGAGGGTGAGCAGTTCTTC. Protein product: CASRTGEGEQFF.

The CDR3 region is CASSLTGTGTDEQFF. Written as DNA, the CDR3 is TGTGCCAGCAGCCTAACCGGGACAGGGACGGATGAGCAGTTCTTC. The chain employs TRBV7-2 and TRBJ2-1; 9 bases match TRBD1. J was trimmed by 8 bases and V by 5 bases; bases with no gene match: 10. The CDR3 is made up of 15 amino acids. CDR1 is SGHTA, CDR2 FQGNSA, per germline. Looking up the rest from reference TRBV7-2 and TRBJ2-1 gives the full variable domain: GAGVSQSPSNKVTEKGKDVELRCDPISGHTALYWYRQSLGQGLEFLIYFQGNSAPDKSGLPSDRFSAERTGGSVSTLTIQRTQQEDSAVYLCASSLTGTGTDEQFFGPGTRLTVL.

The V and J genes are TRBV11-3 and TRBJ2-1; 10 nucleotides agree with TRBD2. The germline CDR1 and CDR2 sequences are SGHNT and YENEEA. J gave up 8 bases and V 0 bases, and 16 bases lay outside the gene matches. The CDR3 loop spans 19 amino acids. The CDR3 reads CASSLDLASGGKGVHEQFF. The CDR3 nucleotides are TGTGCCAGCAGCTTAGATCTGGCTAGCGGGGGAAAGGGGGTCCATGAGCAGTTCTTC. The variable domain in full, with the rest retrieved from reference TRBV11-3 and TRBJ2-1, is EAGVVQSPRYKIIEKKQPVAFWCNPISGHNTLYWYLQNLGQGPELLIRYENEEAVDDSQLPKDRFSAERLKGVDSTLKIQPAELGDSAVYLCASSLDLASGGKGVHEQFFGPGTRLTVL.

This clone occurred a few times. V usage is TRBV6-6 and J usage is TRBJ1-1; D not resolved. CDR1 is MNHNY and CDR2 is SVGAGI in the germline V gene (reference sequence). Trimming took off 6 bases at V and 1 base at J, with 9 bases between the two ends. This CDR3 comprises 13 residues. The CDR3 region is CASRASRNTEAFF. In nucleotides, the CDR3 is TGTGCCAGCAGAGCGAGCCGGAACACTGAAGCTTTCTTT.

V gene TRBV27 combines with J gene TRBJ2-7; 7 bases line up with TRBD1. CDR3 length: 16 residues. The germline V gene has CDR1 MNHEY and CDR2 SMNVEV (reference sequence). Unmatched junction bases numbered 12, after V lost 4 bases and J lost 3 bases. CDR3 protein: CASSSVTTGPLYEQYF. The CDR3 DNA reads TGTGCCAGCAGTTCTGTAACGACAGGGCCCCTCTACGAGCAGTACTTC.

The rearrangement uses TRBV4-1 and TRBJ1-5; 7 bases are shared with TRBD1. Germline V gene sequence: CDR1 MGHRA, CDR2 YSYEKL. This CDR3 spans 17 amino acids. Unmatched junction bases numbered 7, after V lost 2 bases and J lost 0 bases. CDR3 in amino acids: CASSQRGQESSNQPQHF. DNA for the CDR3: TGCGCCAGCAGCCAACGCGGACAGGAAAGTAGCAATCAGCCCCAGCATTTT.

In its sample, this clone was seen once. CDR3 in amino acids: CASSLQASSGELFF. The CDR3, as DNA: TGCGCCAGCAGCTTGCAAGCTAGCTCCGGGGAGCTGTTTTTT. V and J are TRBV5-1 and TRBJ2-2; D possibly corresponds to TRBD2 (5 bases). Germline V CDR1 and CDR2: SGHRS, YFSETQ. V was pared by 1 base and J by 6 bases, with 10 bases between. This CDR3 is built from 14 residues.

This clone was detected only a few times. This chain links TRBV5-4 with TRBJ1-1; 8 bases are a match to TRBD1. The CDR3 runs 15 residues. Unmatched junction bases numbered 9, after V lost 5 bases and J lost 3 bases. CDR1 SGHNT and CDR2 YYREEE come from the germline V gene (reference sequence). The DNA of the CDR3 is TGTGCCAGCAGGGCAGGGGGCCATAGGGACACTGAAGCTTTCTTT. Protein: CASRAGGHRDTEAFF.

The chain recombines TRBV4-3 with TRBJ2-5; TRBD1 agrees at 7 bases. The J call may be faulty, since TRBJ2-7 better matches the DNA end. CDR3 size: 15 residues. Germline V CDR1 and CDR2: LGHNA, YSLEER. CDR3 amino acids: CASSQDRDSTYEQYF. CDR3 DNA sequence: TGCGCCAGCAGCCAAGACCGGGACAGCACCTACGAGCAGTACTTC.

The CDR3 loop reads CASSSLGLTPDTQYF. CDR3 nucleotide sequence: TGTGCCAGCAGCTCGTTGGGACTCACGCCAGATACGCAGTATTTT. V is TRBV5-4 and J is TRBJ2-3; TRBD2 might be the D (6 bases). The ends were cut back, 3 bases at V and 4 bases at J, with 15 bases in the middle. CDR1 and CDR2 from the germline V gene are SGHNT and YYREEE (reference sequence). The CDR3 is 15 residues long.

V usage is TRBV7-2 and J usage is TRBJ1-5; no clear D. Germline V gene lookup returns CDR1 SGHTA and CDR2 FQGNSA. V lost 1 base and J 7 bases, leaving 8 bases between the germline ends. CDR3 length: 13 residues. Here the CDR3 reads CASSLGRSQPQHF. The CDR3 coding sequence is TGTGCCAGCAGCTTAGGGAGGAGCCAGCCCCAGCATTTT. Combining the CDR3 with reference TRBV7-2 and TRBJ1-5 gives the whole variable domain GAGVSQSPSNKVTEKGKDVELRCDPISGHTALYWYRQSLGQGLEFLIYFQGNSAPDKSGLPSDRFSAERTGGSVSTLTIQRTQQEDSAVYLCASSLGRSQPQHFGDGTRLSIL.

The chain is built from TRBV7-6 and TRBJ2-3; the match to TRBD2 covers 13 bases. The CDR3 has 17 amino acids. Per the germline V gene, CDR1 is SGHVS and CDR2 is FNYEAQ. V shed 5 bases and J 2 bases; nucleotides not matched to a gene: 7. CDR3 nucleotide sequence: TGTGCCAGCAGCCAACGGACTAGCGGGGGTATCACAGATACGCAGTATTTT. Amino acid sequence: CASSQRTSGGITDTQYF.

This clone has a handful of counts. This chain uses TRBV4-2 with TRBJ1-5; TRBD1 matches at 11 bases. In germline, CDR1 is LGHNA, CDR2 YNFKEQ. The CDR3 is 17 amino acids. Trimming cost V 4 bases and J 6 bases; bases outside gene matches: 11. This chain's CDR3 is CASSLWAPGQGAQPQHF. CDR3 in DNA: TGTGCCAGCAGCCTCTGGGCGCCTGGACAGGGGGCTCAGCCCCAGCATTTT.

This chain links TRBV15 with TRBJ1-2; TRBD1 might be the D (5 bases). V lost 0 bases to trimming and J lost 6 bases, with 20 bases between them. CDR3 size: 17 residues. Germline CDR1 LNHNV, CDR2 YYDKDF (reference sequence). CDR3 coding DNA: TGTGCCACCAGCAGAGATAGAAAGATGACCAGGGAGGATGGCTACACCTTC. This codes for CATSRDRKMTREDGYTF. The full variable domain, rest sourced from reference TRBV15 and TRBJ1-2, is DAMVIQNPRYQVTQFGKPVTLSCSQTLNHNVMYWYQQKSSQAPKLLFHYYDKDFNNEADTPDNFQSRRPNTSFCFLDIRSPGLGDTAMYLCATSRDRKMTREDGYTFGSGTRLTVV.

V usage is TRBV7-9 and J usage is TRBJ1-2, with D possibly matching TRBD1 (5 bases). CDR3 length: 13 residues. V lost 11 bases and J 5 bases, leaving 18 bases between the germline ends. Germline lookup yields CDR1 SEHNR and CDR2 FQNEAQ (reference sequence). The CDR3 bases are TGTGCCCCGCAGCCAAGGGGAAGGTATGGCTACACCTTC. Translation gives CAPQPRGRYGYTF.

The chain joins TRBV19 to TRBJ2-7; no clear D gene. The germline V and J ends were trimmed by 7 bases and 1 base, with 17 bases remaining between them. Germline V gene sequence: CDR1 LNHDA, CDR2 SQIVND (reference sequence). The length of the CDR3 is 15 residues. DNA of the CDR3: TGTGCCAGTACAAAGGCCACTGGCGGTTCCTACGAGCAGTACTTC. Translated: CASTKATGGSYEQYF.

The chain joins TRBV9 to TRBJ2-1; D is perhaps TRBD1 (6 bases). Looked up from germline, CDR1 is SGDLS and CDR2 is YYNGEE. CDR3 length equals 11 residues. The V end was cut by 7 bases, the J end by 14 bases, with 16 bases between. The CDR3 loop is CASGGLPGKFF. In DNA, the CDR3 is TGTGCCAGCGGGGGCCTTCCAGGCAAGTTCTTC.

The chain carries TRBV10-3 and TRBJ2-1; 11 bases match TRBD2. V was clipped by 7 bases and J by 0 bases; unmatched bases: 5. The CDR3 sequence is 16 residues long. The germline gives CDR1 ENHRY, CDR2 SYGVKD. The CDR3 region has the DNA TGTGCCATCAACCCTAGCGGGGGGAGCTCCTACAATGAGCAGTTCTTC. Translation gives CAINPSGGSSYNEQFF.

This clone was found a few times. DNA for the CDR3: TGTGCCAGCAGCGACGGACAGGGAGAGACCCAGTACTTC. Its translation is CASSDGQGETQYF. V is TRBV6-5 and J is TRBJ2-5; the match to TRBD1 covers 8 bases. The germline V gene has CDR1 MNHEY and CDR2 SVGAGI. This CDR3 is built from 13 residues. Losses at the gene ends were 6 bases for V and 4 bases for J; bases not matched to a gene: 4.